The 18 T cell receptor beta chains below come from one sample, sequenced in a study of a mutant IDH1 vaccine in newly diagnosed glioma. Noted time point: week 35, safety follow-up. It was 300 ug of mutant IDH1 20-mer peptide that made up each vaccine dose, given with topical imiquimod. Assay used: immunoSEQ multiplex PCR; TCRdb lists only in-frame clones, some missing. The repertoire holds approximately 50,000 clones, about nine tenths seen once, with 1.6% in the top ten. Their recognized antigens are unknown. This material consisted of PBMCs, taken from a glioma patient whose treatment included an IDH1 peptide vaccine. Source of these receptors: a man in his forties or fifties with glioma.

This rearrangement joins TRBV5-8 to TRBJ2-2; 7 nucleotides match TRBD1. CDR1 is SGHTS, CDR2 YDEGEE, per germline. Trimming cost V 5 bases and J 3 bases; bases outside gene matches: 4. The CDR3 has 14 residues. The CDR3 region has the DNA TGTGCCAGCAGGACAGGGTATTACACCGGGGAGCTGTTTTTT. This encodes CASRTGYYTGELFF.

The chain carries TRBV27 and TRBJ1-4; D not certain. This CDR3 is 12 amino acids long. The germline V and J ends were trimmed by 8 bases and 4 bases, with 8 bases remaining between them. Per the germline V gene, CDR1 is MNHEY and CDR2 is SMNVEV (reference sequence). The CDR3 spells CASGKINEKLFF. The CDR3 DNA sequence: TGTGCCAGCGGAAAGATTAATGAAAAACTGTTTTTT.

CDR3 sequence: CAIRDTLNDGYTF. The DNA for the CDR3 is TGTGCCATAAGGGACACCTTAAACGATGGCTACACCTTC. This chain uses TRBV7-3 with TRBJ1-2; a possible D gene is TRBD1 (6 bases). The V end lost 10 bases, the J end lost 6 bases, and 18 bases lay between the germline ends. The CDR3 has 13 amino acids. The germline CDR1 and CDR2 sequences are SGHTA and FQGTGA.

This chain links TRBV6-6 with TRBJ1-2, with 8 bases identical to TRBD1. Germline CDR1 is MNHNY and CDR2 is SVGAGI (reference sequence). The CDR3 sequence is 13 residues long. V dropped 8 bases and J dropped 6; count of bases not matched to a gene: 8. This CDR3 reads CASLPDRVNGYTF. CDR3 sequence (DNA): TGTGCCAGCCTCCCGGACAGGGTAAATGGCTACACCTTC.

The V gene is TRBV27, the J gene TRBJ1-1; TRBD1 matches 10 bases. Trimming cost V 8 bases and J 1 base; bases outside gene matches: 13. The CDR3 has 17 residues. Germline loops: CDR1 MNHEY, CDR2 SMNVEV (reference sequence). The DNA for the CDR3 is TGTGCCAGCTTCCAGGGGGGGACAGGGGCAAAGAACACTGAAGCTTTCTTT. Encoded protein: CASFQGGTGAKNTEAFF.

The chain is built from TRBV19 and TRBJ1-5; no firm D call. The CDR3 totals 12 residues. V lost 8 bases and J 5 bases, leaving 10 bases between the germline ends. In germline, CDR1 is LNHDA, CDR2 SQIVND (reference sequence). CDR3 protein: CASGVGDQPQHF. In DNA form, the CDR3 reads TGTGCCAGTGGGGTTGGGGATCAGCCCCAGCATTTT. Full variable domain (missing parts from reference TRBV19 and TRBJ1-5): DGGITQSPKYLFRKEGQNVTLSCEQNLNHDAMYWYRQDPGQGLRLIYYSQIVNDFQKGDIAEGYSVSREKKESFPLTVTSAQKNPTAFYLCASGVGDQPQHFGDGTRLSIL.

There are a few counts of this clone. CDR3 loop: CADRSGYTDTQYF. The CDR3 nucleotides read TGTGCCGACCGGAGCGGCTACACAGATACGCAGTATTTT. The chain is built from TRBV7-9 and TRBJ2-3, with D perhaps TRBD2 (5 bases). Trimming took off 11 bases at V and 2 bases at J, with 14 bases between the two ends. The CDR3 sequence is 13 residues long. CDR1 SEHNR and CDR2 FQNEAQ come from the germline V gene (reference sequence).

This clone was observed once. This chain links TRBV6-1 with TRBJ2-1; D unresolved. The CDR3 covers 14 residues. Germline assignment: CDR1 MNHNS and CDR2 SASEGT. The ends were cut back, 6 bases at V and 7 bases at J, with 16 bases in the middle. CDR3 DNA: TGTGCCAGCAGGGCCCACCCCGAGAGGAATGAGCAGTTCTTC. Translation gives CASRAHPERNEQFF.

The chain employs TRBV9 and TRBJ2-5, with D maybe TRBD1 (6 bases). V was cut by 5 bases and J by 5 bases, with 13 bases left in between. This CDR3 region has 13 residues. Germline CDR1 and CDR2: SGDLS and YYNGEE. The CDR3 nucleotides read TGTGCCAGCAGTACTAGGGGGTCGGAGACCCAGTACTTC. It translates to CASSTRGSETQYF. The whole variable domain, filled in from reference TRBV9 and TRBJ2-5, reads DSGVTQTPKHLITATGQRVTLRCSPRSGDLSVYWYQQSLDQGLQFLIQYYNGEERAKGNILERFSAQQFPDLHSELNLSSLELGDSALYFCASSTRGSETQYFGPGTRLLVL.

This chain links TRBV28 with TRBJ1-6; D uncertain. CDR1 is MDHEN and CDR2 is SYDVKM in the germline V gene. The length of the CDR3 is 14 residues. Trimming shortened V by 10 bases and J by 0 bases, and 10 bases separated the two germline ends. CDR3 residues: CATNNPSYNSPLHF. Here the CDR3 DNA reads TGTGCCACCAACAATCCCTCCTATAATTCACCCCTCCACTTT.

In DNA, the CDR3 is TGTGCCAGCAGCTTAGAAAGCTTAAATGAGCAGTTCTTC. This translates into CASSLESLNEQFF. V is TRBV7-2 and J is TRBJ2-1, with D hard to call. Germline V lookup: CDR1 SGHTA, CDR2 FQGNSA. This CDR3 has 13 amino acids. The V gene lost 1 base and the J gene lost 7 bases, with 8 bases spanning the gap.

V is TRBV27 and J is TRBJ2-1; 10 nucleotides agree with TRBD2. CDR1 and CDR2 (germline): MNHEY, SMNVEV (reference sequence). The CDR3 consists of 16 residues. Trimming removed 6 bases from V and 14 bases from J; junction bases left unmatched: 19. The CDR3 is CASRSYSRTSGAPKFF. As DNA, the CDR3 is TGTGCCAGCAGATCCTATTCGCGGACTAGCGGAGCCCCAAAGTTCTTC.

The gene calls are TRBV6-5 and TRBJ1-2, with TRBD1 as a possible D gene (5 bases). Germline values: CDR1 MNHEY, CDR2 SVGAGI. V lost 2 bases and J 1 base, leaving 14 bases between the germline ends. The CDR3 has 16 amino acids. CDR3 DNA sequence: TGTGCCAGCAGTTACGGTGCGGCAGGGCTTAACTATGGCTACACCTTC. Its translation is CASSYGAAGLNYGYTF.

CDR3 sequence reads: CASAQTGELFF. The CDR3 DNA reads TGTGCTAGTGCCCAGACCGGGGAGCTGTTTTTT. The gene calls are TRBV12-5 and TRBJ2-2; no definite D call. Germline V gives CDR1 LGHNT, CDR2 FRNRAP. The CDR3 is 11 amino acids. Between the trimmed V and J ends, which lost 7 bases and 5 bases, there was a span of 5 bases. Full variable domain (remainder filled in from reference TRBV12-5 and TRBJ2-2): DARVTQTPRHKVTEMGQEVTMRCQPILGHNTVFWYRQTMMQGLELLAYFRNRAPLDDSGMPKDRFSAEMPDATLATLKIQPSEPRDSAVYFCASAQTGELFFGEGSRLTVL.

V is TRBV9 and J is TRBJ1-2; perhaps TRBD1 as D (5 bases). Trimming took off 2 bases at V and 2 bases at J, with 7 bases between the two ends. The CDR3 is 13 amino acids. Germline CDR1 and CDR2: SGDLS and YYNGEE. The CDR3 loop reads CASSVGGNYGYTF. The CDR3, as DNA: TGTGCCAGCAGCGTTGGGGGAAACTATGGCTACACCTTC.

V usage is TRBV5-6 and J usage is TRBJ2-7; TRBD2 aligns across 14 bases. Germline values: CDR1 SGHDT, CDR2 YYEEEE. The ends lost 0 bases at V and 2 bases at J; junction bases unmatched: 7. The CDR3 length is 18 residues. CDR3 DNA: TGTGCCAGCAGCTTGGCGGGACTAGCGGGAGACCGGCCCTACGAGCAGTACTTC. Protein sequence: CASSLAGLAGDRPYEQYF.

The CDR3 DNA sequence: TGTGCCAGCAGTGACTCACCGGGGATCACAGATACGCAGTATTTT. Translated, it gives CASSDSPGITDTQYF. The gene calls are TRBV6-4 and TRBJ2-3, with TRBD2 as a possible D gene (5 bases). Trimming removed 0 bases from V and 2 bases from J, with 9 bases in between. The CDR3 contains 15 residues. Germline V gene sequence: CDR1 MRHNA, CDR2 SNTAGT.

This clone was counted a few times. V gene TRBV2 combines with J gene TRBJ2-7; no definite D call. The CDR3 length is 15 residues. CDR1 and CDR2 from the germline V gene are SNHLY and FYNNEI. Between the trimmed V and J ends, which lost 4 bases and 3 bases, there was a span of 16 bases. CDR3 DNA: TGTGCCAGCAGTGGGGGTCCCCGCACCGGCTACGAGCAGTACTTC. As protein: CASSGGPRTGYEQYF. Full variable domain (outside the CDR3, taken from reference TRBV2 and TRBJ2-7): EPEVTQTPSHQVTQMGQEVILRCVPISNHLYFYWYRQILGQKVEFLVSFYNNEISEKSEIFDDQFSVERPDGSNFTLKIRSTKLEDSAMYFCASSGGPRTGYEQYFGPGTRLTVT.